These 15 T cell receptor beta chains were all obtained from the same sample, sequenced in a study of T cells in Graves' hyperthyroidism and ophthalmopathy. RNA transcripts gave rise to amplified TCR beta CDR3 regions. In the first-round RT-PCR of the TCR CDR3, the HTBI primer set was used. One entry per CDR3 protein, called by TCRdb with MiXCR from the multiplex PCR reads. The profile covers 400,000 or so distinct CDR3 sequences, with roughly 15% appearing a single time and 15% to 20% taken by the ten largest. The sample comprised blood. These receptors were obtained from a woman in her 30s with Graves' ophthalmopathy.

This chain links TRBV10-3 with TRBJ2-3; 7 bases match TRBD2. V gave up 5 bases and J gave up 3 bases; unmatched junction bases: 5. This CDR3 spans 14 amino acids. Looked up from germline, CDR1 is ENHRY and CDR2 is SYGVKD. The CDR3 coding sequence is TGTGCCATCAGTACCGGCGGGGGAACAGATACGCAGTATTTT. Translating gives CAISTGGGTDTQYF.

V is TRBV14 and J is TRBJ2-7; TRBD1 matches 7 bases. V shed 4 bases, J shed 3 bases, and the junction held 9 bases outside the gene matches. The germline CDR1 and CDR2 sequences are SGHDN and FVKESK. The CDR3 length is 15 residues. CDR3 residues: CASSRFNRDSYEQYF. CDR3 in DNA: TGTGCCAGCAGCCGATTTAACCGGGACAGCTACGAGCAGTACTTC. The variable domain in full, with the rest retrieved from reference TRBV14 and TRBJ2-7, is EAGVTQFPSHSVIEKGQTVTLRCDPISGHDNLYWYRRVMGKEIKFLLHFVKESKQDESGMPNNRFLAERTGGTYSTLKVQPAELEDSGVYFCASSRFNRDSYEQYFGPGTRLTVT.

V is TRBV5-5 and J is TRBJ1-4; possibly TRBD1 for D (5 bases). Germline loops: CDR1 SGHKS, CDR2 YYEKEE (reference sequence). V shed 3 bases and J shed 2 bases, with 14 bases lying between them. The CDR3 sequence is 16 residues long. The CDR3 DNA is TGTGCCAGCAGCTGGGACCCGGGGAGGACTAATGAAAAACTGTTTTTT. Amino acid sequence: CASSWDPGRTNEKLFF.

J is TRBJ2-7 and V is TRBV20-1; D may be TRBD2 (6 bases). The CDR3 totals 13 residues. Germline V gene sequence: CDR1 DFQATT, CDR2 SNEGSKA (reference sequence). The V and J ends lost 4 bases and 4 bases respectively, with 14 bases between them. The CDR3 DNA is TGCAGTGCTATTCCCGGGAGACAGTACGAGCAGTACTTC. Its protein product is CSAIPGRQYEQYF.

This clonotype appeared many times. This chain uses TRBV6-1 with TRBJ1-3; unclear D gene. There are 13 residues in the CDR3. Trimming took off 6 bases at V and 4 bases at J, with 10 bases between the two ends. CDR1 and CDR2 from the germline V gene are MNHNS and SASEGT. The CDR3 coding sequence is TGTGCCAGCAGGGCCGGGGTGGGAAACACCATATATTTT. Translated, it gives CASRAGVGNTIYF.

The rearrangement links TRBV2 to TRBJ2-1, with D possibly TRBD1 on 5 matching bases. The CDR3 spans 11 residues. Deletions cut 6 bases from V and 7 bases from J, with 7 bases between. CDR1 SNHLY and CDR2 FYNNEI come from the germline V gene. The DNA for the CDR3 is TGTGCCAGCAGGGGGCAAAATGAGCAGTTCTTC. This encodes CASRGQNEQFF.

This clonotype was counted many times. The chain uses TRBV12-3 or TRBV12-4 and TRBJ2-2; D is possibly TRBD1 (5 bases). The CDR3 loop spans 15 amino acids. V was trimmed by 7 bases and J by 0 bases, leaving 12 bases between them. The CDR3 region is CASTLGAANTGELFF. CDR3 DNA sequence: TGTGCCAGCACCCTAGGGGCCGCGAACACCGGGGAGCTGTTTTTT.

The CDR3 reads CASSYGDSGNTIYF. CDR3 nucleotide sequence: TGTGCCAGCAGTTACGGGGACTCTGGAAACACCATATATTTT. The chain links TRBV6-5 to TRBJ1-3; D unclear. Germline CDR1 and CDR2: MNHEY and SVGAGI. V was trimmed by 2 bases and J by 0 bases, leaving 5 bases between them. This CDR3 contains 14 residues.

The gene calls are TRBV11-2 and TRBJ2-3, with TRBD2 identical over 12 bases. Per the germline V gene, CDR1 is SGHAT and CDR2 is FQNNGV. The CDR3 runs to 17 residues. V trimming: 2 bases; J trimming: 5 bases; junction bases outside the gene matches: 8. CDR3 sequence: CASSLFRLAGAKDTQYF. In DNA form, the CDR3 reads TGTGCCAGCAGCTTATTTAGACTAGCGGGGGCGAAAGATACGCAGTATTTT.

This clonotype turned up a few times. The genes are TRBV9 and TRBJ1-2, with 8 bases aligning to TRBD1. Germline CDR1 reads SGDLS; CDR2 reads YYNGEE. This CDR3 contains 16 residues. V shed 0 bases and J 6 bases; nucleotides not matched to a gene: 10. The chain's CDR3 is CASSVDVTVTGDGYTF. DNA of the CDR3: TGTGCCAGCAGCGTAGACGTAACGGTGACAGGGGATGGCTACACCTTC.

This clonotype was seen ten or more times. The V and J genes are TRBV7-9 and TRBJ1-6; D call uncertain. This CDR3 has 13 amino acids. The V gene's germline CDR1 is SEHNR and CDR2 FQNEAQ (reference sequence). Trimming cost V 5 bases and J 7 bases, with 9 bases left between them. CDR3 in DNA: TGTGCCAGCAGCCCCCTAAGGAATTCACCCCTCCACTTT. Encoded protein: CASSPLRNSPLHF.

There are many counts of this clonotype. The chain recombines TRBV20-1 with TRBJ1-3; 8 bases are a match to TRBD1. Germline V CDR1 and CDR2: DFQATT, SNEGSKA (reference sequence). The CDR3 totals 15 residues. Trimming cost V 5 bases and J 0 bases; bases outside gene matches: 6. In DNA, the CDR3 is TGCAGTGCTGGGACAGGTGGAGTCTCTGGAAACACCATATATTTT. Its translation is CSAGTGGVSGNTIYF.

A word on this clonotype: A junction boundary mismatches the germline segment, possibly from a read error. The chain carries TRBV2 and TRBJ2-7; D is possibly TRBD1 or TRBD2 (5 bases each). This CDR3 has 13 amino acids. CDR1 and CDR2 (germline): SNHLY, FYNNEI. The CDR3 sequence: CASSPGPTYEQCF. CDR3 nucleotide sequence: TGTGCCAGCAGCCCGGGGCCAACCTACGAGCAGTGCTTC.

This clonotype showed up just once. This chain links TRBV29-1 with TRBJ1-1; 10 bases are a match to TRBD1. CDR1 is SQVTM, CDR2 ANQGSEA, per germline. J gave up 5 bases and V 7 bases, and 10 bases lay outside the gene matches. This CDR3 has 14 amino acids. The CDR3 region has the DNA TGCAGCGACTGGGGACAGGGGTTAAAGACTGAAGCTTTCTTT. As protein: CSDWGQGLKTEAFF.

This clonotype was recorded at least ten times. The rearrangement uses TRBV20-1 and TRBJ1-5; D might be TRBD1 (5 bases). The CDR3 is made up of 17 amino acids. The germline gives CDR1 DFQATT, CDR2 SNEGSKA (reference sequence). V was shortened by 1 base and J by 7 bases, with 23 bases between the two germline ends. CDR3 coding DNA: TGCAGTGCTAGAGTCGCGGGCAGGGTGTCCTCCAGACAGCCCCAGCATTTT. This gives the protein CSARVAGRVSSRQPQHF.